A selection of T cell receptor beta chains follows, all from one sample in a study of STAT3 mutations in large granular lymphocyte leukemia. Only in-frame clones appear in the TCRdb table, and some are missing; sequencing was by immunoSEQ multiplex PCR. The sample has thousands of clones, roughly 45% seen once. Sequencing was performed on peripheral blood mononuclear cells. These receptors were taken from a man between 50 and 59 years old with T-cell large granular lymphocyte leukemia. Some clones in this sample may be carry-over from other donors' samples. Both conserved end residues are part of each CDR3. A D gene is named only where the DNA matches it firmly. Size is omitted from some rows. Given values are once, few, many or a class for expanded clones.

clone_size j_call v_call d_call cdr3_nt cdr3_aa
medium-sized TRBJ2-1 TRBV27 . TGTGCCAGCAAGCAGAACAGGGATTACAATGAGCAGTTCTTC CASKQNRDYNEQFF
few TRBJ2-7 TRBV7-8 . TGTGCCAGCAGCCGTAGACAGAGCTCCTACGAGCAGTACTTC CASSRRQSSYEQYF
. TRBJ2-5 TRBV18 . TGTGCCACCCGCGGGGCCCAGTACTTC CATRGAQYF
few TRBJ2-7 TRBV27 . TGTGCCAGCAGTGCCCGCGGGTACGAGCAGTACTTC CASSARGYEQYF
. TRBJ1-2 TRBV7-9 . TGTGCCAGCAGCTTAGTTTGGGTGGGCGGCTATGGCTACACCTTC CASSLVWVGGYGYTF
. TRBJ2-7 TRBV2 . TGTGCCAGCAGGGAAGGACACCAGGGCGAGCAGTACTTC CASREGHQGEQYF
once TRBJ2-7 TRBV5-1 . TGCGCCAGCAGACAGGAACCCTACGAGCAGTACTTC CASRQEPYEQYF
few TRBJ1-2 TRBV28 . TGTGCCACCACGACAGTAAACTATGGCTACACCTTC CATTTVNYGYTF
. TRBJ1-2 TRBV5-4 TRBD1 TGTGCCAGCAGCTTACGACAGGGACGAAGCTATGGCTACACCTTC CASSLRQGRSYGYTF
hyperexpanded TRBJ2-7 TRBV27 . TGTGCCAGCAGTTTAGGGAACTACGAGCAGTACTTC CASSLGNYEQYF
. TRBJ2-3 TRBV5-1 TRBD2 TGCGCCAGCAGCCCGGGGGGAGGCACAGATACGCAGTATTTT CASSPGGGTDTQYF
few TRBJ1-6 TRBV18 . TGTGCCAGCTCACCACTGGGGGAATCCTCACCCCTCCACTTT CASSPLGESSPLHF
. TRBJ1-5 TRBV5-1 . TGCGCCAGCAGCCGGGACGGTGGTCAGCCCCAGCATTTT CASSRDGGQPQHF
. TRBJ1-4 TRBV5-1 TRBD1 TGCGCCAGCAGCCTCCAGGGGGCATTGAATGAAAAACTGTTTTTT CASSLQGALNEKLFF
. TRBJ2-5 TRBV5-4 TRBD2 TGTGCCAGCAGCTGGAGCGGGAGCGGGGGTGAGACCCAGTACTTC CASSWSGSGGETQYF
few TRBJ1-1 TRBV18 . TGTGCCAGCGGTGTCGGAGCTGAAGCTTTCTTT CASGVGAEAFF
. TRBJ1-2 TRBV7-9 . TGTGCCAGCAGCGTCAGAGTTGGCTACACCTTC CASSVRVGYTF
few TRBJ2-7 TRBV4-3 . TGCGCCAGCAGCCTTAGACCCAGGGACGAGCAGTACTTC CASSLRPRDEQYF
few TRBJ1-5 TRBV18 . TGTGCCAGCTCACCAATTTCGTTGGGGAGCAATCAGCCCCAGCATTTT CASSPISLGSNQPQHF
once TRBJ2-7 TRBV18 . TGTGCCAGCTCACCCCCGGTGGACTACGAGCAGTACTTC CASSPPVDYEQYF
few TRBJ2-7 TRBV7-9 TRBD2 TGTGCCAGCAGCTTAGAGCTAGCGGGGGGAATGGGCGACGAGCAGTACTTC CASSLELAGGMGDEQYF
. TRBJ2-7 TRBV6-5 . TGTGCCAGCAGTTTTGGGGGCTACGAGCAGTACTTC CASSFGGYEQYF
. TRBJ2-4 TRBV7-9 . TGTGCCAGCAGCTCTCAGGAAAACATTCAGTACTTC CASSSQENIQYF
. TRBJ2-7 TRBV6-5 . TGTGCCAGCAGTTACTCGGGGGGAGGGGGTTCCTACGAGCAGTACTTC CASSYSGGGGSYEQYF
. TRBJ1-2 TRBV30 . TGTGCCTGGAGTGTGTTATTGAGCTATGGCTACACCTTC CAWSVLLSYGYTF
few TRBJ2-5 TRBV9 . TGTGCCAGCAGCGTAGAGGGGGGCGCTGGGCGGGAGACCCAGTACTTC CASSVEGGAGRETQYF
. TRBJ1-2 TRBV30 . TGTGCCTGGAGCGATATTACAGCGATTCTTTATGGCTACACCTTC CAWSDITAILYGYTF
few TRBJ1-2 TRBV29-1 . TGCAGCGTCGCGTTGGGGGACGGCTACACCTTC CSVALGDGYTF
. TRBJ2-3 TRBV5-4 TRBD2 TGTGCCAGCAGCTTGGTCGGGGGGAATCCCACAGATACGCAGTATTTT CASSLVGGNPTDTQYF
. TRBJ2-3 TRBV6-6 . TGTGCCAGCCGACTACTAGCTAGCACAGATACGCAGTATTTT CASRLLASTDTQYF
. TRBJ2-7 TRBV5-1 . TGCGCCAGCAGCGCGACCCCAGCCTCCTACGAGCAGTACTTC CASSATPASYEQYF
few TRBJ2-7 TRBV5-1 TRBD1 TGCGCCAGCAGCCCCGAGACAGGGTCCTACGAGCAGTACTTC CASSPETGSYEQYF
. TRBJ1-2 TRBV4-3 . TGCGCCAGCAGCCAAGATCGCCGGCTCCTATTTGCTTATGGCTACACCTTC CASSQDRRLLFAYGYTF
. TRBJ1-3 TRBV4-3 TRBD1 TGCGCCAGCAGCCAAGATTCAGGACAGGCTTACTCTGGAAACACCATATATTTT CASSQDSGQAYSGNTIYF
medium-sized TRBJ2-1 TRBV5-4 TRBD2 TGTGCCAGCAGCCTCCTAGCGGGAGGGGGTAATGAGCAGTTCTTC CASSLLAGGGNEQFF
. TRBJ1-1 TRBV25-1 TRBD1 TGTGCCAGCAGCACAGGGGTTTACACTGAAGCTTTCTTT CASSTGVYTEAFF
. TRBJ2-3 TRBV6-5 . TGTGCCAGCGGGGCGACAACTAGCACAGATACGCAGTATTTT CASGATTSTDTQYF
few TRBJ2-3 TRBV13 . TGTGCCAGCAGCTTAGTGCGGTGGGCAGGGACAGATACGCAGTATTTT CASSLVRWAGTDTQYF
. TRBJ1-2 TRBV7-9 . TGTGCCAGCAGCCACGACAGCTATGGCTACACCTTC CASSHDSYGYTF
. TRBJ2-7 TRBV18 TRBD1 TGTGCCAGCTCACCGGGCCAGGGGGCCAGCGAGCAGTACTTC CASSPGQGASEQYF
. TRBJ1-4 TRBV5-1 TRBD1 TGCGCCAGCAGCCCGACAGGGTTAAATGAAAAACTGTTTTTT CASSPTGLNEKLFF
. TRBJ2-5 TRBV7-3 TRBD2 TGTGCCAGCAGCGTCACGGGAGTAGCGGGAGCTCCAGAGACCCAGTACTTC CASSVTGVAGAPETQYF
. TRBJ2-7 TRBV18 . TGTGCCAGCTCACCCTCCGGTACTCCCTACGAGCAGTACTTC CASSPSGTPYEQYF
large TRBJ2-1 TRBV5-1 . TGCGCCAGCAGCTTGCACTTTATTGAGCAGTTCTTC CASSLHFIEQFF
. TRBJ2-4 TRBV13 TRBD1 TGTGCCAGCAGCTTAGGCCGTCAGGGGGCCATGAACATTCAGTACTTC CASSLGRQGAMNIQYF
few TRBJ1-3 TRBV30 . TGTGCCTGGAGTCTGGTTTCTGGAAACACCATATATTTT CAWSLVSGNTIYF
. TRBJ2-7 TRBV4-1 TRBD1 TGCGCCAGCAGCCAAGACAGGGGGCACGAGCAGTACTTC CASSQDRGHEQYF
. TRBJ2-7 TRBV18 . TGTGCCAGCTCAGGCACAGGGGGGGCTTCCGGCTACGAGCAGTACTTC CASSGTGGASGYEQYF
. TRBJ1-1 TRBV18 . TGTGCCAGCTCACCACTAACAGGAGATGAAGCTTTCTTT CASSPLTGDEAFF
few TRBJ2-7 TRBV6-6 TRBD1 TGTGCCAGCAGCCCGACAGGGGACCCCTACGAGCAGTACTTC CASSPTGDPYEQYF
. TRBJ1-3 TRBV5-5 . TGCGCCAGCAGCCAAGATGGGCCGAGCTCTGGAAACACCATATATTTT CASSQDGPSSGNTIYF
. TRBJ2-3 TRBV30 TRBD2 TGTGCCTGGGGACTAGCGGGGGGAATCACAGATACGCAGTATTTT CAWGLAGGITDTQYF